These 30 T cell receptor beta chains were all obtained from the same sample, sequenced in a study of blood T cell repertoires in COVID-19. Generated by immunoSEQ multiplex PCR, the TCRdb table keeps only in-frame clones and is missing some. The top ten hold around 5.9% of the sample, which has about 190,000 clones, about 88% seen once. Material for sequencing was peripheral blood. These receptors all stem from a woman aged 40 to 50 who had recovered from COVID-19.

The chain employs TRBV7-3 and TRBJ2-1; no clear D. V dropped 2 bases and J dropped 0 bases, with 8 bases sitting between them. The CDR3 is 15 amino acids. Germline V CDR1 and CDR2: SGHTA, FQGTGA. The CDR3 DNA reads TGTGCCAGCAGCTTAGACCGGAGCTCCTACAATGAGCAGTTCTTC. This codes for CASSLDRSSYNEQFF.

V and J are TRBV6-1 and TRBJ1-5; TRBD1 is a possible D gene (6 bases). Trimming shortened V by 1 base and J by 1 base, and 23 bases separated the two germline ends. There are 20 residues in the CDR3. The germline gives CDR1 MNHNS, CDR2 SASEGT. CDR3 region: CASSEEDWQGYIRSNQPQHF. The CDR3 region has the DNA TGTGCCAGCAGTGAAGAGGACTGGCAGGGGTATATTCGAAGCAATCAGCCCCAGCATTTT.

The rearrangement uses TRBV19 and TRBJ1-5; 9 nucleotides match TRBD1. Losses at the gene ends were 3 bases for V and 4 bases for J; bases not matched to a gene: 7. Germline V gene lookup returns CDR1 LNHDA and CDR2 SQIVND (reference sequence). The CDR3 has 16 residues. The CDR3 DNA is TGTGCCAGTAGTATGGACAGGGGAAGTGTGAATCAGCCCCAGCATTTT. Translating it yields CASSMDRGSVNQPQHF.

CDR3 amino acids: CASSLFSYEQYF. CDR3 nucleotides: TGTGCCAGCAGCCTATTTTCCTACGAGCAGTACTTC. The chain joins TRBV6-2 or TRBV6-3 to TRBJ2-7, with D uncertain. The CDR3 is 12 residues long. Trimming shortened V by 6 bases and J by 1 base, and 7 bases separated the two germline ends. The germline V gene encodes CDR1 MNHEY and CDR2 SVGEGT.

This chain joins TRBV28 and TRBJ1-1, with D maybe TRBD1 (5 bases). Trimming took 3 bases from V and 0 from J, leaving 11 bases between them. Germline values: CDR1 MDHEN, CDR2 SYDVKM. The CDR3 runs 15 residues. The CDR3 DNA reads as TGTGCCAGCAGTTTTTTGGACACGTTGAACACTGAAGCTTTCTTT. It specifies CASSFLDTLNTEAFF.

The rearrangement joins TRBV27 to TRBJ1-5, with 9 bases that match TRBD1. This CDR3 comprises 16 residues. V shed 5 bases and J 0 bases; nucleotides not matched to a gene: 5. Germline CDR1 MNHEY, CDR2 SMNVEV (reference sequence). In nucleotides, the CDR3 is TGTGCCAGCAGTCCCGGGACAGGGATTAGCAATCAGCCCCAGCATTTT. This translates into CASSPGTGISNQPQHF.

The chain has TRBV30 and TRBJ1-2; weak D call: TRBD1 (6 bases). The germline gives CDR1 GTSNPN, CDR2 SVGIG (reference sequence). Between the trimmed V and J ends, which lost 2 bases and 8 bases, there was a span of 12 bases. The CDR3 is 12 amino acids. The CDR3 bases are TGTGCCTGGAGTCCAGGGGCGGAGGGCTACACCTTC. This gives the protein CAWSPGAEGYTF.

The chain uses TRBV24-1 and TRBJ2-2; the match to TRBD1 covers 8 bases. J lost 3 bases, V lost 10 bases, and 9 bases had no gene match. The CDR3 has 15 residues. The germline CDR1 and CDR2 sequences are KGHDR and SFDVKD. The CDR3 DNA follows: TGTGCCACGAACCCGGGGACAGGATACACCGGGGAGCTGTTTTTT. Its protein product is CATNPGTGYTGELFF.

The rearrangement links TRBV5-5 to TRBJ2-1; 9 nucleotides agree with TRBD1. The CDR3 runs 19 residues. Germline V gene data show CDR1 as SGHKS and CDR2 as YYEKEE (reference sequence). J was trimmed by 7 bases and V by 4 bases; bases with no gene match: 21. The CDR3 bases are TGTGCCAGCAGCCCAAGCTACGGTTCCCCGGGACAGGGTAAAAATGAGCAGTTCTTC. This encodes CASSPSYGSPGQGKNEQFF.

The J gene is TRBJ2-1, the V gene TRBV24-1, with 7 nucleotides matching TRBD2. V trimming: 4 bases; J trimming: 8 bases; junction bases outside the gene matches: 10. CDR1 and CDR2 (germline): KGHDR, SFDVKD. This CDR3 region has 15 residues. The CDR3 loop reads CATSEDAGAGDEQFF. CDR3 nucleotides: TGTGCCACCAGTGAGGACGCGGGAGCCGGGGATGAGCAGTTCTTC.

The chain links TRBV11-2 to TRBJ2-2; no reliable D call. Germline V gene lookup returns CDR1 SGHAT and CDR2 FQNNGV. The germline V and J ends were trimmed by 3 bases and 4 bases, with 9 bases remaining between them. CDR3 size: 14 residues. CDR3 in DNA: TGTGCCAGCAGCTTGGGCTACTTCACCGGGGAGCTGTTTTTT. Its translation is CASSLGYFTGELFF.

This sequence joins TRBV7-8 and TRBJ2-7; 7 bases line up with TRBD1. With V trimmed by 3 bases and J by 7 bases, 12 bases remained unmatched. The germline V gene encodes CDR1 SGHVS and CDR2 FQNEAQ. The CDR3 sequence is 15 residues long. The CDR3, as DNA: TGTGCCAGCAGCTTCGACACAGGGGCCCTCGGGGAGCAGTACTTC. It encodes CASSFDTGALGEQYF.

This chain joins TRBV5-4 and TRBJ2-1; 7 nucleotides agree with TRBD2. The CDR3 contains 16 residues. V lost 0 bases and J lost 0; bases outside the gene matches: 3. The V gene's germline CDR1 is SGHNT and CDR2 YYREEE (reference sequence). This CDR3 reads CASSLAGGTSYNEQFF. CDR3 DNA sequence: TGTGCCAGCAGCTTGGCCGGGGGGACCTCCTACAATGAGCAGTTCTTC.

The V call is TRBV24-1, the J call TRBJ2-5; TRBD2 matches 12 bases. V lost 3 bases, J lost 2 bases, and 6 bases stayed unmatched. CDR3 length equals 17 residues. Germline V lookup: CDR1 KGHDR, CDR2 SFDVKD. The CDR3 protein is CATSDGRTSGNQETQYF. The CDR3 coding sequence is TGTGCCACCAGTGATGGTAGGACTAGCGGGAATCAAGAGACCCAGTACTTC.

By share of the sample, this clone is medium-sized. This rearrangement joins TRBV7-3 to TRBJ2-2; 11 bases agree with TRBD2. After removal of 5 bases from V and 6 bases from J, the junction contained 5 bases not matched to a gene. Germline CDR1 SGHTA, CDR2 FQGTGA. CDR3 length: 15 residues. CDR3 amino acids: CASSLGLAGAGELFF. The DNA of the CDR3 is TGTGCCAGCAGCCTAGGACTAGCGGGCGCCGGGGAGCTGTTTTTT.

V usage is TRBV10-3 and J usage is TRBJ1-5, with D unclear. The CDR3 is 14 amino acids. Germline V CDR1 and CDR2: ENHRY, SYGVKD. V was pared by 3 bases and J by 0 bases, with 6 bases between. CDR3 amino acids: CAISEEDSNQPQHF. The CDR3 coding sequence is TGTGCCATCAGTGAAGAGGATAGCAATCAGCCCCAGCATTTT.

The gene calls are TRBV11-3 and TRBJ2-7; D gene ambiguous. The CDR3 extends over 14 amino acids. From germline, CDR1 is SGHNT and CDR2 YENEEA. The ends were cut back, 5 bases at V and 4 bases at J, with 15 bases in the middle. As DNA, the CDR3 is TGTGCCAGCAGCCTAAAGTATGCCAAATACGAGCAGTACTTC. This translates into CASSLKYAKYEQYF.

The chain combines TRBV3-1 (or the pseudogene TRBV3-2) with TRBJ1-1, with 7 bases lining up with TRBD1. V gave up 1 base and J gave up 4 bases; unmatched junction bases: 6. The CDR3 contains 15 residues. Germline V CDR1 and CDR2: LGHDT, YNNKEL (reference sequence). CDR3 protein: CASSQVPGGGTEAFF. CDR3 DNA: TGTGCCAGCAGCCAAGTGCCAGGGGGTGGCACTGAAGCTTTCTTT.

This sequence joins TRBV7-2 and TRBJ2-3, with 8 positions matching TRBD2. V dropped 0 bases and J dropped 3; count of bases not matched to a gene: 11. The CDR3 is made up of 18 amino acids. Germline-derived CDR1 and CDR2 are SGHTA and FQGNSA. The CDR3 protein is CASSLALQRESVTDTQYF. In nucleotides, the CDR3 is TGTGCCAGCAGCTTAGCGCTTCAGCGGGAGTCGGTGACAGATACGCAGTATTTT.

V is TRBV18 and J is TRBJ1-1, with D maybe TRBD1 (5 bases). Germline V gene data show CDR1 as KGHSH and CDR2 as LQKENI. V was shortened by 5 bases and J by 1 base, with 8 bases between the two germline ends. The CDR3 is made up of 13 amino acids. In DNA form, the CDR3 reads TGTGCCAGCTCATCCCAGGGGAACACTGAAGCTTTCTTT. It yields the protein CASSSQGNTEAFF. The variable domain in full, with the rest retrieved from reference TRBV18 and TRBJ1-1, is NAGVMQNPRHLVRRRGQEARLRCSPMKGHSHVYWYRQLPEEGLKFMVYLQKENIIDESGMPKERFSAEFPKEGPSILRIQQVVRGDSAAYFCASSSQGNTEAFFGQGTRLTVV.

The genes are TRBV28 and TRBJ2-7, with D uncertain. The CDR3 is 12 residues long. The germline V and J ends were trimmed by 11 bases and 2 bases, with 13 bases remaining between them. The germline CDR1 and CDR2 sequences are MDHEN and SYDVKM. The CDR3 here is CACRSQTYEQYF. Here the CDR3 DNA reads TGTGCCTGTCGGTCGCAAACCTACGAGCAGTACTTC.

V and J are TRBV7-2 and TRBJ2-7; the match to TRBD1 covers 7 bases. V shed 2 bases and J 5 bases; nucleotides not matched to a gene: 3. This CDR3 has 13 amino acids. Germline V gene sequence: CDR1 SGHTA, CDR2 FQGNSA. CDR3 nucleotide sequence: TGTGCCAGCAGCTTAACAGGGGAACACGAGCAGTACTTC. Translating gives CASSLTGEHEQYF.

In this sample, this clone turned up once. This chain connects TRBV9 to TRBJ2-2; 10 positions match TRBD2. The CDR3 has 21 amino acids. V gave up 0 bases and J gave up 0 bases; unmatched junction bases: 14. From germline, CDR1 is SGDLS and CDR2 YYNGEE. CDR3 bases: TGTGCCAGCAGCGTAGGCCTGGGGGGAGAGCTAGCGGGAGCGAACACCGGGGAGCTGTTTTTT. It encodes CASSVGLGGELAGANTGELFF.

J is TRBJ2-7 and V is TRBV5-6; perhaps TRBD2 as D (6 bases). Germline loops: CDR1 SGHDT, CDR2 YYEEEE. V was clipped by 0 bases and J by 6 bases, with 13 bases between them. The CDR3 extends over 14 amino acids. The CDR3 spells CASSLAGVTGEQYF. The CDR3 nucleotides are TGTGCCAGCAGCTTGGCGGGGGTGACGGGCGAGCAGTACTTC.

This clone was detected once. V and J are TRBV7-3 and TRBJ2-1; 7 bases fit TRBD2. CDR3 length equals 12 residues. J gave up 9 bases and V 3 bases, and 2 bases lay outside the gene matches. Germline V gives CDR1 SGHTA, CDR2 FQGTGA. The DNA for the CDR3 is TGTGCCAGCAGCTTCTCGGGGGGTGAGCAGTTCTTC. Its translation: CASSFSGGEQFF.

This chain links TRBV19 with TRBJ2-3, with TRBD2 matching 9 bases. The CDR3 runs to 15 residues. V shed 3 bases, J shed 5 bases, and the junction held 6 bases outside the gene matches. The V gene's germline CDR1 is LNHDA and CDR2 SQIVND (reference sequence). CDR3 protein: CASSISGLALDTQYF. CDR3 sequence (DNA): TGTGCCAGTAGTATTTCGGGACTAGCTTTAGATACGCAGTATTTT.

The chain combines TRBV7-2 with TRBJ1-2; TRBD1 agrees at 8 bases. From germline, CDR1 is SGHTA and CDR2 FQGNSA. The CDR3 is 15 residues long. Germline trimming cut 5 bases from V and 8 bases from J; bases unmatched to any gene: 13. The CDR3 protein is CASSDSGGTGYGYTF. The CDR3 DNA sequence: TGTGCCAGCAGCGATAGTGGGGGGACAGGCTACGGCTACACCTTC.

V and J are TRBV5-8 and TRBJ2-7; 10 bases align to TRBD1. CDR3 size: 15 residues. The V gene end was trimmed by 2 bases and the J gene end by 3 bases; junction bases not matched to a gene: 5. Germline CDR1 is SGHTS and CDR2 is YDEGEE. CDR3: CASSLGQGGYYEQYF. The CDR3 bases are TGTGCCAGCAGCTTAGGACAGGGGGGGTACTACGAGCAGTACTTC.

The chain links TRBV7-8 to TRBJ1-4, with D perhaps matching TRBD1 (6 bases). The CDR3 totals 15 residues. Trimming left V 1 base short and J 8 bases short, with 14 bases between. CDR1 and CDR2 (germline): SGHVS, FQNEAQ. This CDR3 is CASSLGQASGEKLFF. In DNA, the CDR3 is TGTGCCAGCAGCTTAGGACAGGCCTCTGGGGAAAAACTGTTTTTT.

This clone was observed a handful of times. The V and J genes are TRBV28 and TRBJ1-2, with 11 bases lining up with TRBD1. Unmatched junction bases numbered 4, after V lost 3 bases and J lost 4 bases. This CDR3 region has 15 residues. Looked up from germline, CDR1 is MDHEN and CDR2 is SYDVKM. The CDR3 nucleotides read TGTGCCAGCAGTTTCGGGACAGGGGGATTCTATGGCTACACCTTC. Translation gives CASSFGTGGFYGYTF.